This T cell receptor (beta chain) was profiled in a study of patients and donors after allogeneic stem cell transplantation. MiXCR was run by TCRdb on the RT-PCR reads, yielding one entry per CDR3 protein. The repertoire consists of around 30,000 distinct CDR3 sequences, with 8% to 10% occurring once and the leading ten covering about 44%. This CDR3 has 13 residues. Germline trimming cut 6 bases from V and 8 bases from J; bases unmatched to any gene: 9. Germline values: CDR1 ENHRY, CDR2 SYGVKD. This clonotype was detected ten times or more. The specimen sequenced was blood, either unsorted or a sorted T cell fraction (not recorded which). The J gene is TRBJ1-1, the V gene TRBV10-3, with 7 bases identical to TRBD1. The clonotype originates from a human donor who was either an allogeneic HSCT recipient or a stem cell or donor lymphocyte infusion donor (not recorded which). It is not recorded whose cells these are; they may come from a transplant donor. CDR3: CAIRKTGSSEAFF. The DNA for the CDR3 is TGTGCCATCAGAAAGACAGGGTCATCCGAAGCTTTCTTT.